Given below is one T cell receptor beta chain in context. These data are taken from a study of cytomegalovirus exposure and HLA in healthy donors. Study-level background: A preliminary data release comprised roughly 85 million unique TCRs obtained from HLA-typed donors.

V was pared by 7 bases and J by 11 bases, with 12 bases of the junction left unmatched. Germline CDR1 is MNHNY and CDR2 is SVGAGI (reference sequence). This CDR3 contains 13 residues. PCR was performed using 60 Vbeta and 13 Jbeta primers. Here immunoSEQ multiplex PCR was the method, and the copy in TCRdb shows in-frame clones only, minus some. Of 150,000 to 200,000 clones listed, just under 80% are singletons. V is TRBV6-6 and J is TRBJ1-2, with 8 nucleotides matching TRBD1. Sequencing was done on a sample of PBMCs. This clonotype was sampled from a woman in her twenties or thirties in good health and CMV-seropositive. DNA of the CDR3: TGTGCCAGCAATAGGGGACAGGAGAATTGGTACACCTTC. It is translated as CASNRGQENWYTF.